The clone carrying this T cell receptor beta chain occurred a few times. The data are from a study of blood T cells in healthy people across ages. V dropped 3 bases and J dropped 6 bases, with 9 bases sitting between them. From germline, CDR1 is SGHAT and CDR2 FQNNGV. The CDR3 length is 14 residues. Alongside a J-beta primer mix, a sample-barcoded 5' primer served in a second PCR lasting about 7 to 11 cycles. TCRdb called the 5' RACE reads again in MiXCR, with one record for every CDR3 protein. The repertoire has 850,000 or so distinct CDR3 sequences, around 28% of them found once; the top ten carry about 18%.

The receptor was derived from a woman older than 75 in good health. Material: blood. V gene TRBV11-2 combines with J gene TRBJ1-6, with D unresolved. CDR3 in amino acids: CASSLIQTNSPLHF. The CDR3 DNA is TGTGCCAGCAGCTTGATCCAAACTAATTCACCCCTCCACTTT.